The 7 T cell receptor beta chains given below trace back to one sample, sequenced in a study of OX40 agonist ivuxolimab in advanced cancers. Library preparation was by the immunoSEQ multiplex PCR assay. TCRdb holds this immuneACCESS table with in-frame rearrangements only. Some clones are missing; in checked studies, unresolved V genes explain under half, and the rest has no known cause. Counted in this sample were some 72,000 clones; about 90% of them appeared once. The ten largest make up approximately 0.56% of the sample. The sequences come from CD4+ or CD8+ T cells sorted from blood, collected in a trial of the OX40 agonist ivuxolimab. Receptor source: an adult with an advanced solid tumor such as melanoma, head and neck, liver or kidney cancer.

The genes are TRBV28 and TRBJ1-5, with a tentative D call TRBD1 (6 bases). Germline CDR1 is MDHEN and CDR2 is SYDVKM. The CDR3 consists of 15 residues. V lost 4 bases and J 2 bases, leaving 12 bases between the germline ends. CDR3 bases: TGTGCCAGCAGTTCGCTGGGGGGCGGCAATCAGCCCCAGCATTTT. Its translation is CASSSLGGGNQPQHF.

V and J are TRBV9 and TRBJ2-2; D may match TRBD1 or TRBD2 (6 bases each). Germline loops: CDR1 SGDLS, CDR2 YYNGEE. V was clipped by 0 bases and J by 3 bases, with 12 bases between them. The CDR3 has 16 residues. In DNA form, the CDR3 reads TGTGCCAGCAGCGTAGGTGGAGGGGGATACACCGGGGAGCTGTTTTTT. Residues: CASSVGGGGYTGELFF.

J is TRBJ1-2 and V is TRBV10-3, with TRBD1 matching 7 bases. V gave up 10 bases and J gave up 4 bases; unmatched junction bases: 12. Germline V gives CDR1 ENHRY, CDR2 SYGVKD. The CDR3 is 14 residues long. CDR3 DNA sequence: TGTGCCACCTCTTCCCCGGGACAGACCTATGGCTACACCTTC. It codes for CATSSPGQTYGYTF.

The chain combines TRBV10-3 with TRBJ2-7; no definite D call. Trimming left V 7 bases short and J 7 bases short, with 11 bases between. Germline V gives CDR1 ENHRY, CDR2 SYGVKD. This CDR3 is 11 amino acids long. DNA of the CDR3: TGTGCCATCAAATTCTCTGGTGAGCAGTACTTC. Translated: CAIKFSGEQYF.

A note on this clone: One end of the junction fails to match germline, which may point to a read error. This chain uses TRBV7-7 with TRBJ2-2; D is ambiguous. The CDR3 extends over 13 amino acids. The germline CDR1 and CDR2 sequences are SSHAT and FNYEAQ (reference sequence). The CDR3: CASSLAGTGELFF. CDR3 nucleotides: TGTGCTAGCAGCTTAGCTGGCACCGGGGAGCTGTTTTTT.

This sequence joins TRBV30 and TRBJ2-1; 12 bases map to TRBD2. This CDR3 comprises 15 residues. V lost 0 bases to trimming and J lost 4 bases; unmatched junction nucleotides: 1. CDR1 is GTSNPN and CDR2 is SVGIG in the germline V gene (reference sequence). In DNA, the CDR3 is TGTGCCTGGAGTGTCGGGACTAGCGGGTACAATGAGCAGTTCTTC. Its protein product is CAWSVGTSGYNEQFF.

The chain uses TRBV18 and TRBJ1-1, with D possibly TRBD1 on 5 matching bases. Looked up from germline, CDR1 is KGHSH and CDR2 is LQKENI. With 2 bases removed from V and 1 base from J, the gap between germline ends came to 14 bases. This CDR3 spans 16 amino acids. In nucleotides, the CDR3 is TGTGCCAGCTCACCAGCGGGCAGGGCCCCGAACACTGAAGCTTTCTTT. It is translated as CASSPAGRAPNTEAFF.